The 15 T cell receptor beta chains reported below all come from one sample, sequenced in a study of Graves' ophthalmopathy and Graves' hyperthyroidism. Amplification of the TCR beta CDR3 regions used RNA transcripts (as template). First-round RT-PCR employed HTBI primers, with a second-round multiplex PCR after it. MiXCR, applied by TCRdb to the multiplex PCR reads, yields one record per CDR3 protein. The sample has just over 400,000 distinct CDR3 sequences; roughly 21% are singletons. Sequenced: peripheral blood. All receptors come from a woman between 18 and 30 years old with stable Graves' hyperthyroidism.

V gene TRBV11-1 combines with J gene TRBJ2-5; tentatively, D is TRBD1 (5 bases). The CDR3 runs to 14 residues. Trimming removed 5 bases at V and 5 bases at J, with 15 bases between. CDR1 and CDR2 from the germline V gene are SGHAT and FQDESV (reference sequence). CDR3 DNA: TGTGCCAGCAGCCTTCTCCAGGGATGGGAGACCCAGTACTTC. As protein: CASSLLQGWETQYF. Looking up the rest from reference TRBV11-1 and TRBJ2-5 gives the full variable domain: EAEVAQSPRYKITEKSQAVAFWCDPISGHATLYWYRQILGQGPELLVQFQDESVVDDSQLPKDRFSAERLKGVDSTLKIQPAELGDSAMYLCASSLLQGWETQYFGPGTRLLVL.

This clonotype was seen many times. The J gene is TRBJ1-1, the V gene TRBV15; weak D call: TRBD1 (6 bases). The CDR3 covers 13 residues. CDR1 LNHNV and CDR2 YYDKDF come from the germline V gene (reference sequence). V was clipped by 0 bases and J by 11 bases, with 13 bases between them. The chain's CDR3 is CATSRDVRGEAFF. The CDR3 region has the DNA TGTGCCACCAGCAGAGATGTGAGGGGGGAGGCTTTCTTT.

This clonotype showed up many times. The V call is TRBV6-5, the J call TRBJ1-1; D is unresolved. This CDR3 contains 14 residues. Germline-derived CDR1 and CDR2 are MNHEY and SVGAGI. Trimming cost V 6 bases and J 1 base, with 12 bases left between them. As DNA, the CDR3 is TGTGCCAGCAGCAATCGGGCCGGGAACACTGAAGCTTTCTTT. Protein product: CASSNRAGNTEAFF.

The chain's CDR3 is CASSLSPSENEAFF. CDR3 sequence (DNA): TGTGCCAGCAGTTTATCGCCTTCAGAGAATGAAGCTTTCTTT. The chain uses TRBV27 and TRBJ1-1, with D unclear. Looked up from germline, CDR1 is MNHEY and CDR2 is SMNVEV (reference sequence). Trimming left V 0 bases short and J 7 bases short, with 12 bases between. CDR3 length: 14 residues.

This clonotype showed up many times. The chain joins TRBV14 to TRBJ2-5; 8 nucleotides align to TRBD2. Trimming at V came to 0 bases and at J to 2 bases, leaving 2 bases not matched to a gene. The CDR3 length is 15 residues. Per germline, CDR1 SGHDN and CDR2 FVKESK. This CDR3 is CASSQEIAGQETQYF. The CDR3 coding sequence is TGTGCCAGCAGCCAAGAAATAGCGGGGCAAGAGACCCAGTACTTC.

This clonotype showed up many times. The chain combines TRBV20-1 with TRBJ2-7, with 11 bases matching TRBD2. In germline, CDR1 is DFQATT, CDR2 SNEGSKA (reference sequence). CDR3 length: 14 amino acids. The V gene end was trimmed by 4 bases and the J gene end by 2 bases; junction bases not matched to a gene: 4. CDR3 region: CSAKGLADTYEQYF. CDR3 nucleotide sequence: TGCAGTGCTAAGGGACTAGCGGATACCTACGAGCAGTACTTC.

In its sample, this clonotype was seen a few times. This chain links TRBV5-6 with TRBJ1-1; a possible D gene is TRBD1 (5 bases). Germline V gene sequence: CDR1 SGHDT, CDR2 YYEEEE. The CDR3 totals 14 residues. V lost 1 base and J 0 bases, leaving 7 bases between the germline ends. The CDR3, as DNA: TGTGCCAGCAGCTTGTACAGGTTGAACACTGAAGCTTTCTTT. Translating gives CASSLYRLNTEAFF. Looking up the rest from reference TRBV5-6 and TRBJ1-1 gives the full variable domain: DAGVTQSPTHLIKTRGQQVTLRCSPKSGHDTVSWYQQALGQGPQFIFQYYEEEERQRGNFPDRFSGHQFPNYSSELNVNALLLGDSALYLCASSLYRLNTEAFFGQGTRLTVV.

This clonotype was found many times. The V and J genes are TRBV2 and TRBJ2-4, with 12 bases lining up with TRBD1. Looked up from germline, CDR1 is SNHLY and CDR2 is FYNNEI. Germline trimming cut 7 bases from V and 0 bases from J; bases unmatched to any gene: 16. This CDR3 contains 20 residues. The CDR3 protein is CASTRNRDRGPGGAKNIQYF. The CDR3, as DNA: TGTGCCAGCACCCGGAACCGGGACAGGGGGCCAGGGGGAGCCAAAAACATTCAGTACTTC.

CDR3 protein: CASNNLADEQYF. CDR3 DNA sequence: TGTGCCAGCAACAACTTAGCTGACGAGCAGTACTTC. This sequence joins TRBV6-1 and TRBJ2-7, with no clear D. The CDR3 loop spans 12 amino acids. Trimming pared 7 bases from V and 5 bases from J, leaving 12 bases between. Germline values: CDR1 MNHNS, CDR2 SASEGT.

The gene calls are TRBV6-5 and TRBJ1-6; TRBD1 aligns across 7 bases. The CDR3 contains 14 residues. Germline CDR1 MNHEY, CDR2 SVGAGI. V was clipped by 4 bases and J by 10 bases; unmatched bases: 7. Written as DNA, the CDR3 is TGTGCCAGCAGTTTCATCCGGGACAGCTCACCCCTCCACTTT. Protein product: CASSFIRDSSPLHF.

The rearrangement joins TRBV6-5 to TRBJ2-7; D is tentatively TRBD1 or TRBD2 (5 bases each). Germline V lookup: CDR1 MNHEY, CDR2 SVGAGI. V dropped 4 bases and J dropped 7 bases, with 20 bases sitting between them. The CDR3 sequence is 15 residues long. CDR3 amino acids: CASSFDGTTGLEQYF. The CDR3 DNA is TGTGCCAGCAGTTTCGATGGGACGACGGGTTTGGAGCAGTACTTC.

This clonotype was counted ten times or more. The chain joins TRBV11-1 to TRBJ2-2; tentatively, D is TRBD2 (6 bases). The V and J ends lost 7 bases and 2 bases respectively, with 17 bases between them. CDR3 length: 16 residues. Germline CDR1 reads SGHAT; CDR2 reads FQDESV (reference sequence). The CDR3 is CASIPRVGGNTGELFF. CDR3 coding DNA: TGTGCCAGCATCCCCCGTGTCGGGGGTAACACCGGGGAGCTGTTTTTT.

This clonotype was seen once. The chain couples TRBV6-1 to TRBJ2-5; the match to TRBD2 covers 9 bases. Unmatched junction bases numbered 7, after V lost 0 bases and J lost 5 bases. CDR3 length: 16 residues. CDR1 and CDR2 (germline): MNHNS, SASEGT. CDR3 in amino acids: CASSEATGGGAETQYF. As DNA, the CDR3 is TGTGCCAGCAGTGAAGCTACGGGCGGGGGGGCTGAGACCCAGTACTTC.

Ten or more counts support this clonotype. J is TRBJ1-1 and V is TRBV19, with D maybe TRBD1 (6 bases). The germline V gene encodes CDR1 LNHDA and CDR2 SQIVND (reference sequence). Trimming shortened V by 5 bases and J by 8 bases, and 15 bases separated the two germline ends. The CDR3 covers 13 residues. CDR3 sequence reads: CASSPRGIQEAFF. CDR3 coding DNA: TGTGCCAGTAGTCCCAGGGGAATCCAGGAAGCTTTCTTT.

The chain employs TRBV20-1 and TRBJ1-1, with D possibly being TRBD1 (5 bases). Deletions cut 2 bases from V and 0 bases from J, with 13 bases between. The CDR3 runs to 15 residues. CDR1 and CDR2 (germline): DFQATT, SNEGSKA (reference sequence). CDR3 loop: CSARPVGRMNTEAFF. In nucleotides, the CDR3 is TGCAGTGCTAGACCGGTGGGACGCATGAACACTGAAGCTTTCTTT.